These T cell receptor beta chains were read from a single sample in a study of T cells after yellow fever vaccination. TCRdb ran MiXCR on the 5' RACE reads and lists one entry per CDR3 protein. The table shows about 260,000 distinct CDR3 sequences, with about 5.2% occurring only once. Here the sequenced sample was CD4+ T cells sorted from PBMCs, taken on the day of the yellow fever booster vaccination. All receptors derive from a man aged 18 to 30 who received the YFV17D yellow fever vaccine. Both conserved end residues are part of each CDR3. The D gene is left open where the match is weak. Clone size is not always given. Where it is, it says once, few, many or a class for expanded clones.

clone size: .; J gene: TRBJ2-2; D gene: .; V gene: TRBV2; CDR3 protein: CASSEGANTGELFF; CDR3 DNA: TGTGCCAGCAGTGAGGGTGCGAACACCGGGGAGCTGTTTTTT
clone size: few; J gene: TRBJ2-5; D gene: TRBD2; V gene: TRBV7-2; CDR3 protein: CASSSVGEVAGGYRAF; CDR3 DNA: TGTGCCAGCAGCTCGGTTGGGGAGGTAGCGGGGGGCTATCGCGCGTTC
clone size: .; J gene: TRBJ2-1; D gene: .; V gene: TRBV7-2; CDR3 protein: CASSLARVNEQFF; CDR3 DNA: TGTGCCAGCAGCTTAGCTCGGGTAAATGAGCAGTTCTTC
clone size: many; J gene: TRBJ1-6; D gene: .; V gene: TRBV5-6; CDR3 protein: CASSRSIGNSPLHF; CDR3 DNA: TGTGCCAGCAGCCGATCGATCGGGAATTCACCCCTCCACTTT
clone size: .; J gene: TRBJ1-2; D gene: TRBD1; V gene: TRBV6-5; CDR3 protein: CASSYDREVSGYTF; CDR3 DNA: TGTGCCAGCAGTTACGACAGGGAGGTCTCTGGCTACACCTTC
clone size: few; J gene: TRBJ2-1; D gene: .; V gene: TRBV20-1; CDR3 protein: CSARTGSSYNEQFF; CDR3 DNA: TGCAGTGCCAGGACGGGGAGCTCCTACAATGAGCAGTTCTTC
clone size: few; J gene: TRBJ2-3; D gene: TRBD1; V gene: TRBV4-3; CDR3 protein: CASSLDQGAKDTQYF; CDR3 DNA: TGCGCCAGCAGCCTTGACCAGGGGGCGAAAGATACGCAGTATTTT
clone size: many; J gene: TRBJ2-6; D gene: .; V gene: TRBV19; CDR3 protein: CASSIGVSGANVLTF; CDR3 DNA: TGTGCCAGTAGTATAGGAGTGTCTGGGGCCAACGTCCTGACTTTC
clone size: few; J gene: TRBJ2-2; D gene: TRBD1; V gene: TRBV24-1; CDR3 protein: CATSDSRQGRSGELFF; CDR3 DNA: TGTGCCACCAGTGATTCCCGACAGGGGAGATCCGGGGAGCTGTTTTTT
clone size: few; J gene: TRBJ2-7; D gene: .; V gene: TRBV10-3; CDR3 protein: CAISDDSRGPYEQYF; CDR3 DNA: TGTGCCATCAGTGATGATAGCAGGGGCCCTTACGAGCAGTACTTC
clone size: few; J gene: TRBJ1-1; D gene: .; V gene: TRBV7-2; CDR3 protein: CASSLTHLTEAFF; CDR3 DNA: TGTGCCAGCAGCCTAACACATCTAACTGAAGCTTTCTTT
clone size: many; J gene: TRBJ2-3; D gene: .; V gene: TRBV7-2; CDR3 protein: CASSFRGSTDTQYF; CDR3 DNA: TGTGCCAGCAGCTTCCGGGGGAGCACAGATACGCAGTATTTT
clone size: many; J gene: TRBJ2-1; D gene: TRBD2; V gene: TRBV12-3/TRBV12-4; CDR3 protein: CASSFGTSYNEQFF; CDR3 DNA: TGTGCCAGCAGTTTCGGGACTAGCTACAATGAGCAGTTCTTC
clone size: .; J gene: TRBJ1-2; D gene: .; V gene: TRBV4-3; CDR3 protein: CASSRLWGVDYGYTF; CDR3 DNA: TGCGCCAGCAGCCGTCTCTGGGGGGTTGACTATGGCTACACCTTC
clone size: few; J gene: TRBJ2-5; D gene: .; V gene: TRBV20-1; CDR3 protein: CSARTRRGGGGTQYF; CDR3 DNA: TGCAGTGCTAGGACCAGGAGGGGCGGAGGTGGGACCCAGTACTTC
clone size: many; J gene: TRBJ1-6; D gene: .; V gene: TRBV10-3; CDR3 protein: CAISEGGEYNSPLHF; CDR3 DNA: TGTGCCATCAGTGAGGGCGGTGAATATAATTCACCCCTCCACTTT
clone size: .; J gene: TRBJ1-1; D gene: .; V gene: TRBV5-6; CDR3 protein: CASSLGISRDQAFF; CDR3 DNA: TGTGCCAGCAGCTTGGGGATCTCCCGCGACCAAGCTTTCTTT
clone size: .; J gene: TRBJ1-2; D gene: .; V gene: TRBV7-9; CDR3 protein: CASSLKQEVETNYGYTF; CDR3 DNA: TGTGCCAGCAGCTTAAAACAGGAGGTTGAGACTAACTATGGCTACACCTTC
clone size: .; J gene: TRBJ1-4; D gene: TRBD1; V gene: TRBV29-1; CDR3 protein: CSVEGTGGEKLFF; CDR3 DNA: TGCAGCGTTGAGGGGACAGGGGGTGAAAAACTGTTTTTT
clone size: many; J gene: TRBJ2-5; D gene: TRBD1; V gene: TRBV7-2; CDR3 protein: CASSFDRGPETQYF; CDR3 DNA: TGTGCCAGCAGCTTCGACAGGGGGCCGGAGACCCAGTACTTC
clone size: many; J gene: TRBJ2-3; D gene: .; V gene: TRBV5-1; CDR3 protein: CASSLSQGSDTQYF; CDR3 DNA: TGCGCCAGCAGCTTGAGCCAGGGATCAGATACGCAGTATTTT
clone size: many; J gene: TRBJ2-5; D gene: TRBD2; V gene: TRBV24-1; CDR3 protein: CATSDPTSPSTTQYF; CDR3 DNA: TGTGCCACCAGTGACCCGACTAGCCCTTCAACGACCCAGTACTTC
clone size: few; J gene: TRBJ2-3; D gene: TRBD1; V gene: TRBV6-5; CDR3 protein: CASSPDRWLQYF; CDR3 DNA: TGTGCCAGCAGCCCGGACAGGTGGCTCCAGTATTTT
clone size: many; J gene: TRBJ2-2; D gene: TRBD1; V gene: TRBV7-9; CDR3 protein: CASSRKTGPTGELFF; CDR3 DNA: TGTGCCAGCAGCCGAAAGACAGGGCCCACCGGGGAGCTGTTTTTT
clone size: many; J gene: TRBJ1-4; D gene: TRBD1; V gene: TRBV7-6; CDR3 protein: CASSLRTGLNEKLFF; CDR3 DNA: TGTGCCAGCAGCTTAAGGACAGGGCTTAATGAAAAACTGTTTTTT
clone size: few; J gene: TRBJ1-3; D gene: .; V gene: TRBV10-3; CDR3 protein: CAISPDRGNTIYF; CDR3 DNA: TGTGCCATCAGTCCTGACAGGGGAAACACCATATATTTT
clone size: .; J gene: TRBJ2-3; D gene: .; V gene: TRBV5-1; CDR3 protein: CASSPTSLVTQYF; CDR3 DNA: TGCGCCAGCAGTCCCACTAGTTTGGTTACGCAGTATTTT
clone size: .; J gene: TRBJ1-5; D gene: TRBD1; V gene: TRBV6-2/TRBV6-3; CDR3 protein: CASSPLGQDVQPQHF; CDR3 DNA: TGTGCCAGCAGTCCCCTCGGACAGGACGTTCAGCCCCAGCATTTT
clone size: many; J gene: TRBJ2-5; D gene: TRBD1; V gene: TRBV5-1; CDR3 protein: CASRTQTGESETQYF; CDR3 DNA: TGCGCCAGCAGGACTCAGACAGGGGAGTCGGAGACCCAGTACTTC
clone size: .; J gene: TRBJ2-5; D gene: TRBD2; V gene: TRBV12-3/TRBV12-4; CDR3 protein: CASSPTSGDETQYF; CDR3 DNA: TGTGCCAGCAGTCCGACTAGCGGGGATGAGACCCAGTACTTC
clone size: .; J gene: TRBJ1-1; D gene: TRBD1; V gene: TRBV2; CDR3 protein: CASSRTGSRLVATEAFF; CDR3 DNA: TGTGCCAGCAGTAGGACAGGGTCTAGGCTTGTTGCCACTGAAGCTTTCTTT
clone size: few; J gene: TRBJ2-6; D gene: .; V gene: TRBV18; CDR3 protein: CASSPTGSGANVLTF; CDR3 DNA: TGTGCCAGCTCACCTACAGGGTCAGGGGCCAACGTCCTGACTTTC
clone size: .; J gene: TRBJ2-5; D gene: .; V gene: TRBV5-1; CDR3 protein: CASSLSGSQETQYF; CDR3 DNA: TGCGCCAGCAGCTTGTCGGGGTCCCAAGAGACCCAGTACTTC
clone size: few; J gene: TRBJ1-2; D gene: .; V gene: TRBV7-2; CDR3 protein: CASSPHPGRDYGYTF; CDR3 DNA: TGTGCCAGCAGCCCCCACCCCGGGAGGGACTATGGCTACACCTTC
clone size: many; J gene: TRBJ2-1; D gene: TRBD1; V gene: TRBV5-1; CDR3 protein: CASSPVGDRTSSSYNEQFF; CDR3 DNA: TGCGCCAGCAGCCCTGTAGGGGACAGGACATCGAGCTCCTACAATGAGCAGTTCTTC
clone size: many; J gene: TRBJ2-3; D gene: .; V gene: TRBV14; CDR3 protein: CASSQAHRDTQYF; CDR3 DNA: TGTGCCAGCAGCCAAGCCCACCGAGATACGCAGTATTTT
clone size: few; J gene: TRBJ2-1; D gene: TRBD2; V gene: TRBV7-3; CDR3 protein: CASSLVLAASYNEQFF; CDR3 DNA: TGTGCCAGCAGCTTGGTACTAGCGGCCTCCTACAATGAGCAGTTCTTC
clone size: .; J gene: TRBJ2-1; D gene: .; V gene: TRBV20-1; CDR3 protein: CSARALSSYNEQFF; CDR3 DNA: TGCAGTGCTAGAGCGCTTAGCTCCTACAATGAGCAGTTCTTC
clone size: .; J gene: TRBJ2-1; D gene: .; V gene: TRBV5-6; CDR3 protein: CASSSSAPYNEQFF; CDR3 DNA: TGTGCCAGCAGCAGTAGTGCCCCCTACAATGAGCAGTTCTTC
clone size: few; J gene: TRBJ1-5; D gene: .; V gene: TRBV6-1; CDR3 protein: CASSVRGGQPQHF; CDR3 DNA: TGTGCCAGCAGTGTCAGGGGCGGGCAGCCCCAGCATTTT
clone size: few; J gene: TRBJ2-7; D gene: .; V gene: TRBV6-1; CDR3 protein: CASSEVSRVSEQYF; CDR3 DNA: TGTGCCAGCAGTGAAGTGAGCAGGGTAAGCGAGCAGTACTTC
clone size: .; J gene: TRBJ2-2; D gene: .; V gene: TRBV11-3; CDR3 protein: CASSYDATGELFF; CDR3 DNA: TGTGCCAGCAGCTACGACGCAACCGGGGAGCTGTTTTTT
clone size: few; J gene: TRBJ1-1; D gene: .; V gene: TRBV5-4; CDR3 protein: CASRKGLAAEAFF; CDR3 DNA: TGTGCCAGCAGGAAGGGATTAGCGGCTGAAGCTTTCTTT
clone size: .; J gene: TRBJ2-2; D gene: TRBD2; V gene: TRBV7-9; CDR3 protein: CASSSAGGEIDTGELFF; CDR3 DNA: TGTGCCAGCAGCTCCGCCGGGGGGGAGATTGACACCGGGGAGCTGTTTTTT
clone size: few; J gene: TRBJ1-5; D gene: .; V gene: TRBV24-1; CDR3 protein: CATSVGGADSAQHF; CDR3 DNA: TGTGCCACCAGTGTCGGGGGGGCGGATTCAGCCCAGCATTTT
clone size: many; J gene: TRBJ2-7; D gene: .; V gene: TRBV28; CDR3 protein: CASRLHGTTSYEQYF; CDR3 DNA: TGTGCCAGCAGACTACACGGGACAACCTCGTACGAGCAGTACTTC
clone size: many; J gene: TRBJ2-2; D gene: TRBD1; V gene: TRBV2; CDR3 protein: CASRTGAATGELFF; CDR3 DNA: TGTGCCAGCAGGACAGGGGCGGCCACCGGGGAGCTGTTTTTT
clone size: .; J gene: TRBJ2-3; D gene: TRBD1; V gene: TRBV5-4; CDR3 protein: CASSPAQGADTQYF; CDR3 DNA: TGTGCCAGCAGCCCCGCACAGGGGGCAGATACGCAGTATTTT
clone size: many; J gene: TRBJ2-7; D gene: TRBD1; V gene: TRBV11-2; CDR3 protein: CASSADRGEQYF; CDR3 DNA: TGTGCCAGCAGCGCGGACAGGGGCGAGCAGTACTTC
clone size: .; J gene: TRBJ1-6; D gene: .; V gene: TRBV19; CDR3 protein: CASSLGHSPLHF; CDR3 DNA: TGTGCCAGTAGTCTGGGACATTCACCCCTCCACTTT